The rows below give T cell receptor beta chains drawn from one sample of a study of cytomegalovirus exposure and HLA in healthy donors. Sequenced by immunoSEQ multiplex PCR; TCRdb stores in-frame clones only, minus some. This table holds under 150,000 clones, about two thirds found once. The sample was PBMCs. The receptors stem from a man between 45 and 60 years old in good health and CMV-seropositive. The CDR3 runs from the conserved cysteine through the conserved F or W. The D gene is left open where the match is weak. The listing skips clone size in some rows; elsewhere it reads once, few, many or a size class.

CDR3 length: 14
clone size: .
J gene: TRBJ1-2
V gene: TRBV5-4
D gene: TRBD1
CDR3 DNA: TGTGCCAGCAGATCCGGGACAGGGTTCTATGGCTACACCTTC
CDR3 protein: CASRSGTGFYGYTF

CDR3 length: 13
clone size: few
J gene: TRBJ2-3
V gene: TRBV15
D gene: .
CDR3 DNA: TGTGCCACCAGCAGAGTAGGAGTGGGGGGGCAGTATTTT
CDR3 protein: CATSRVGVGGQYF

CDR3 length: 15
clone size: few
J gene: TRBJ1-5
V gene: TRBV19
D gene: TRBD1
CDR3 DNA: TGTGCCAGTAGTATGGGGGACAGTAGCAATCAGCCCCAGCATTTT
CDR3 protein: CASSMGDSSNQPQHF

CDR3 length: 13
clone size: .
J gene: TRBJ2-2
V gene: TRBV29-1
D gene: TRBD1
CDR3 DNA: TGCAGCGTGGACAGGTCGAACACCGGGGAGCTGTTTTTT
CDR3 protein: CSVDRSNTGELFF

CDR3 length: 14
clone size: .
J gene: TRBJ1-2
V gene: TRBV5-4
D gene: TRBD1
CDR3 DNA: TGTGCCAGCAGCCCCGCGGGACAGCACTATGGCTACACCTTC
CDR3 protein: CASSPAGQHYGYTF

CDR3 length: 16
clone size: .
J gene: TRBJ2-2
V gene: TRBV5-1
D gene: TRBD1
CDR3 DNA: TGCGCCAGCAGCTTGATGGGACAGGGATTCACCGGGGAGCTGTTTTTT
CDR3 protein: CASSLMGQGFTGELFF

CDR3 length: 15
clone size: few
J gene: TRBJ2-1
V gene: TRBV10-1
D gene: .
CDR3 DNA: TGCGCCAGCTCCTGGGGGGTGAGCTCCTACAATGAGCAGTTCTTC
CDR3 protein: CASSWGVSSYNEQFF

CDR3 length: 16
clone size: .
J gene: TRBJ1-1
V gene: TRBV27
D gene: TRBD1
CDR3 DNA: TGTGCCAGCAGTTCTACCCGACAGGGGAGGAACACTGAAGCTTTCTTT
CDR3 protein: CASSSTRQGRNTEAFF

CDR3 length: 12
clone size: .
J gene: TRBJ2-2
V gene: TRBV2
D gene: .
CDR3 DNA: TGTGCCAGCAGTGAACAGGGGTGGGTGCTGTTTTTT
CDR3 protein: CASSEQGWVLFF

CDR3 length: 14
clone size: .
J gene: TRBJ2-3
V gene: TRBV7-3
D gene: .
CDR3 DNA: TGTGCCAGCAGCCCAGCCCGGGACACAGATACGCAGTATTTT
CDR3 protein: CASSPARDTDTQYF

CDR3 length: 13
clone size: .
J gene: TRBJ1-2
V gene: TRBV7-2
D gene: .
CDR3 DNA: TGTGCCAGCAGCCTCGGACAGAGCTATGGCTACACCTTC
CDR3 protein: CASSLGQSYGYTF

CDR3 length: 14
clone size: .
J gene: TRBJ2-3
V gene: TRBV7-9
D gene: TRBD2
CDR3 DNA: TGTGCCAGCAGCTCGGGACTAGCCACAGATACGCAGTATTTT
CDR3 protein: CASSSGLATDTQYF

CDR3 length: 19
clone size: few
J gene: TRBJ2-2
V gene: TRBV28
D gene: TRBD2
CDR3 DNA: TGTGCCAGCAGCTCCACCGGGACTAGCGGGAGTTGGGGCACCGGGGAGCTGTTTTTT
CDR3 protein: CASSSTGTSGSWGTGELFF

CDR3 length: 15
clone size: .
J gene: TRBJ2-3
V gene: TRBV28
D gene: .
CDR3 DNA: TGTGCCAGCACTGTGCTACAGGGCCCAGCAGATACGCAGTATTTT
CDR3 protein: CASTVLQGPADTQYF

CDR3 length: 18
clone size: .
J gene: TRBJ2-3
V gene: TRBV15
D gene: TRBD2
CDR3 DNA: TGTGCCACCAGCAGAGATCCAGCTAGCGGGATCAGCGGGGGTCAACGGTATTTT
CDR3 protein: CATSRDPASGISGGQRYF

CDR3 length: 19
clone size: .
J gene: TRBJ1-6
V gene: TRBV13
D gene: .
CDR3 DNA: TGTGCCAGCAGCATCAGAACTCCAGCGGGAAGCTCCTATAATTCACCCCTCCACTTT
CDR3 protein: CASSIRTPAGSSYNSPLHF

CDR3 length: 16
clone size: .
J gene: TRBJ2-7
V gene: TRBV27
D gene: .
CDR3 DNA: TGTGCCAGCAGTGGAACGCTAGTTCAGCACCTTTACGAGCAGTACTTC
CDR3 protein: CASSGTLVQHLYEQYF

CDR3 length: 13
clone size: .
J gene: TRBJ2-7
V gene: TRBV6-5
D gene: .
CDR3 DNA: TGTGCCAGCAGTCAGACAGGCCCCTACGAGCAGTACTTC
CDR3 protein: CASSQTGPYEQYF

CDR3 length: 12
clone size: .
J gene: TRBJ1-1
V gene: TRBV7-9
D gene: .
CDR3 DNA: TGTGCCAGCAGTCCCGAGGCGCCGGAAGCTTTCTTT
CDR3 protein: CASSPEAPEAFF

CDR3 length: 16
clone size: few
J gene: TRBJ1-4
V gene: TRBV25-1
D gene: .
CDR3 DNA: TGTGCCAGCAGTAAGCAGGGTTCGTCAACTAATGAAAAACTGTTTTTT
CDR3 protein: CASSKQGSSTNEKLFF

CDR3 length: 16
clone size: .
J gene: TRBJ2-1
V gene: TRBV4-1
D gene: .
CDR3 DNA: TGCGCCAGCAGCCGGGGCAAAGGGGGCTCCTACAATGAGCAGTTCTTC
CDR3 protein: CASSRGKGGSYNEQFF

CDR3 length: 13
clone size: .
J gene: TRBJ1-2
V gene: TRBV6-1
D gene: .
CDR3 DNA: TGTGCCAGCAGTGTGAAGGGTAGCGATGGCTACACCTTC
CDR3 protein: CASSVKGSDGYTF

CDR3 length: 13
clone size: .
J gene: TRBJ2-1
V gene: TRBV27
D gene: .
CDR3 DNA: TGTGCCAGCAGTTTTAGAGATCTCAATGAGCAGTTCTTC
CDR3 protein: CASSFRDLNEQFF

CDR3 length: 15
clone size: .
J gene: TRBJ2-1
V gene: TRBV7-2
D gene: TRBD2
CDR3 DNA: TGTGCCAGCAGCCCCCCCCCGGGGGGGAACAATGAGCAGTTCTTC
CDR3 protein: CASSPPPGGNNEQFF

CDR3 length: 14
clone size: .
J gene: TRBJ1-1
V gene: TRBV11-3
D gene: TRBD1
CDR3 DNA: TGTGCCAGCAGCGACGGACAGGACCCCCTTCGGGCTTTCTTT
CDR3 protein: CASSDGQDPLRAFF

CDR3 length: 14
clone size: .
J gene: TRBJ2-5
V gene: TRBV5-1
D gene: TRBD1
CDR3 DNA: TGCGCCAGCAGCAGCGGGACAGGGGGAGAGACCCAGTACTTC
CDR3 protein: CASSSGTGGETQYF

CDR3 length: 15
clone size: .
J gene: TRBJ2-5
V gene: TRBV7-8
D gene: .
CDR3 DNA: TGTGCCAGCAGCCTTCGCCGGGACTTCCAAGAGACCCAGTACTTC
CDR3 protein: CASSLRRDFQETQYF

CDR3 length: 16
clone size: .
J gene: TRBJ1-4
V gene: TRBV5-4
D gene: TRBD1
CDR3 DNA: TGTGCCAGCAGCTTTAACAGGGGCGTAACTAATGAAAAACTGTTTTTT
CDR3 protein: CASSFNRGVTNEKLFF

CDR3 length: 15
clone size: once
J gene: TRBJ1-3
V gene: TRBV5-1
D gene: .
CDR3 DNA: TGCGCCAGCAGCAGCTCGACAGAGTATGGAAACACCATATATTTT
CDR3 protein: CASSSSTEYGNTIYF

CDR3 length: 19
clone size: .
J gene: TRBJ1-2
V gene: TRBV4-3
D gene: .
CDR3 DNA: TGCGCCAGCAGCCCCACCTGGCGAGGGGGAATCGGAGCTAACTATGGCTACACCTTC
CDR3 protein: CASSPTWRGGIGANYGYTF

CDR3 length: 15
clone size: once
J gene: TRBJ1-5
V gene: TRBV6-6
D gene: .
CDR3 DNA: TGTGCCAGCACCAATACAGGCAGGGGCAATCAGCCCCAGCATTTT
CDR3 protein: CASTNTGRGNQPQHF

CDR3 length: 17
clone size: .
J gene: TRBJ2-7
V gene: TRBV7-6
D gene: .
CDR3 DNA: TGTGCCAGCAGCTTTGGCTCCATAGCCGACAGCTCCTACGAGCAGTACTTC
CDR3 protein: CASSFGSIADSSYEQYF

CDR3 length: 14
clone size: once
J gene: TRBJ2-7
V gene: TRBV10-3
D gene: TRBD2
CDR3 DNA: TGTGCCATCAGTGATCAGCGGGGGTCCTACGAGCAGTACTTC
CDR3 protein: CAISDQRGSYEQYF

CDR3 length: 14
clone size: .
J gene: TRBJ2-2
V gene: TRBV28
D gene: .
CDR3 DNA: TGTGCCAGCAGTTTAGGAGGGGTGGGCGGGGAGCTGTTTTTT
CDR3 protein: CASSLGGVGGELFF

CDR3 length: 17
clone size: .
J gene: TRBJ2-3
V gene: TRBV7-9
D gene: TRBD1
CDR3 DNA: TGTGCCAGCAGCTCTACCCGGGACAGGGAAAGCACAGATACGCAGTATTTT
CDR3 protein: CASSSTRDRESTDTQYF

CDR3 length: 14
clone size: once
J gene: TRBJ1-5
V gene: TRBV28
D gene: .
CDR3 DNA: TGTGCCAGCAGTGGCGTTTTCAGGGGTCAGCCCCAGCATTTT
CDR3 protein: CASSGVFRGQPQHF

CDR3 length: 14
clone size: .
J gene: TRBJ2-5
V gene: TRBV12-5
D gene: TRBD2
CDR3 DNA: TGTGCTAGTGGTTTGGAGGGACTAGCGGGGACCCAGTACTTC
CDR3 protein: CASGLEGLAGTQYF

CDR3 length: 14
clone size: .
J gene: TRBJ2-1
V gene: TRBV5-4
D gene: .
CDR3 DNA: TGTGCCAGCAGCACGGGACTGGAGGTTACCGAGCAGTTCTTC
CDR3 protein: CASSTGLEVTEQFF

CDR3 length: 14
clone size: .
J gene: TRBJ1-4
V gene: TRBV5-1
D gene: .
CDR3 DNA: TGCGCCAGCAGCCGGGGAGACGCTAATGAAAAACTGTTTTTT
CDR3 protein: CASSRGDANEKLFF

CDR3 length: 16
clone size: .
J gene: TRBJ1-2
V gene: TRBV5-1
D gene: .
CDR3 DNA: TGCGCCAGCAGCCCGGGGGGGGCTCAGTTTAACTATGGCTACACCTTC
CDR3 protein: CASSPGGAQFNYGYTF

CDR3 length: 14
clone size: .
J gene: TRBJ2-2
V gene: TRBV29-1
D gene: .
CDR3 DNA: TGCAGCGTTCAACAGGGAATGGGAACCGGGGAGCTGTTTTTT
CDR3 protein: CSVQQGMGTGELFF

CDR3 length: 15
clone size: few
J gene: TRBJ1-6
V gene: TRBV7-8
D gene: .
CDR3 DNA: TGTGCCAGCAGCTTAGTTGCAGGTTTTAATTCACCCCTCCACTTT
CDR3 protein: CASSLVAGFNSPLHF

CDR3 length: 14
clone size: once
J gene: TRBJ1-2
V gene: TRBV5-6
D gene: .
CDR3 DNA: TGTGCCAGCAGCTCCCGCCCAGGGCAAGAGGGCTACACCTTC
CDR3 protein: CASSSRPGQEGYTF

CDR3 length: 15
clone size: .
J gene: TRBJ1-1
V gene: TRBV19
D gene: .
CDR3 DNA: TGTGCCAGTACCTCCGTAGGGGCTGGGAACACTGAAGCTTTCTTT
CDR3 protein: CASTSVGAGNTEAFF

CDR3 length: 16
clone size: .
J gene: TRBJ1-4
V gene: TRBV4-2
D gene: TRBD1
CDR3 DNA: TGTGCCAGCAGCTCAAATCCCGGGACAGGGGATGAAAAACTGTTTTTT
CDR3 protein: CASSSNPGTGDEKLFF

CDR3 length: 14
clone size: .
J gene: TRBJ2-5
V gene: TRBV7-2
D gene: .
CDR3 DNA: TGTGCCAGCAGCTTGGGGGCTTACCAAGAGACCCAGTACTTC
CDR3 protein: CASSLGAYQETQYF

CDR3 length: 14
clone size: few
J gene: TRBJ1-1
V gene: TRBV11-1
D gene: .
CDR3 DNA: TGTGCCAGCAGCCTGGCGGAGGGGAACACTGAAGCTTTCTTT
CDR3 protein: CASSLAEGNTEAFF

CDR3 length: 15
clone size: once
J gene: TRBJ1-5
V gene: TRBV9
D gene: .
CDR3 DNA: TGTGCCAGCAGCGTTTCCCCTCTTGGCAGTCAGCCCCAGCATTTT
CDR3 protein: CASSVSPLGSQPQHF

CDR3 length: 13
clone size: .
J gene: TRBJ1-5
V gene: TRBV5-1
D gene: .
CDR3 DNA: TGCGCCAGCTCCCACTGGGGGGATCAGCCCCAGCATTTT
CDR3 protein: CASSHWGDQPQHF

CDR3 length: 11
clone size: .
J gene: TRBJ2-2
V gene: TRBV20-1
D gene: .
CDR3 DNA: TGCAGTGCTGAGGCAGCCGGGGAGCTGTTTTTT
CDR3 protein: CSAEAAGELFF

CDR3 length: 14
clone size: .
J gene: TRBJ1-5
V gene: TRBV7-2
D gene: .
CDR3 DNA: TGTGCCAGCAGCCAGTACACTAGCAATCAGCCCCAGCATTTT
CDR3 protein: CASSQYTSNQPQHF

CDR3 length: 11
clone size: .
J gene: TRBJ2-3
V gene: TRBV19
D gene: .
CDR3 DNA: TGTGCCAGTGCAGGGTGGGATACGCAGTATTTT
CDR3 protein: CASAGWDTQYF

CDR3 length: 17
clone size: few
J gene: TRBJ1-1
V gene: TRBV15
D gene: TRBD1
CDR3 DNA: TGTGCCACCAGCGGGAGACAGGGGGCCTTTTATAGCACTGAAGCTTTCTTT
CDR3 protein: CATSGRQGAFYSTEAFF

CDR3 length: 14
clone size: .
J gene: TRBJ2-5
V gene: TRBV15
D gene: TRBD1
CDR3 DNA: TGTGCCACCAGCAGAGGACAGGGTTTAGAGACCCAGTACTTC
CDR3 protein: CATSRGQGLETQYF

CDR3 length: 15
clone size: .
J gene: TRBJ2-2
V gene: TRBV27
D gene: TRBD1
CDR3 DNA: TGTGCCAGCAGTTCCGGGACAGGTAACACCGGGGAGCTGTTTTTT
CDR3 protein: CASSSGTGNTGELFF

CDR3 length: 16
clone size: .
J gene: TRBJ2-3
V gene: TRBV5-4
D gene: TRBD2
CDR3 DNA: TGTGCCAGCAGCTTGAGGACTAGCGGGACTTCAGATACGCAGTATTTT
CDR3 protein: CASSLRTSGTSDTQYF